This T cell receptor beta chain came from a study of blood T cells in healthy people across ages (dated by TCRdb to 2013 to 2016). About the study as a whole: In model experiments, roughly one uniquely barcoded TCR beta cDNA molecule per two T cells was captured by template switching. To avoid experimental bias, donors of different ages were spread randomly across the sequencing lanes. Two additional independent replicas of 1 million unique cDNA reads from the same blood draw were analyzed for two donors (one aged 18 to 30 and one aged 80 or older). To track age-related changes in TCR beta repertoire diversity, the study relied on deep sequencing normalized with unique cDNA molecular identifiers. Donors were grouped into four age groups: young (average 16 years), middle-aged (around 39), aged (around 62) and long-lived (just over 80).

The 39 donors, aged about 6 to 100 years, were systemically healthy Caucasian individuals from Russia. Each donor gave ten milliliters of peripheral blood, collected into EDTA-treated Vacutainer tubes. Ficoll-Paque density-gradient centrifugation was used to isolate PBMCs, with at least 7 million per sample. Trizol reagent was used to extract total RNA from the PBMCs, yielding at least 6 micrograms per sample. Naive CD45RAhigh/CD27high T cell percentages were measured by flow cytometry on a PBMC aliquot from every donor. Taken from cysteine to phenylalanine, the CDR3 has 15 residues. The read is trimmed to its CDR3 DNA, 45 bases read in frame from base 1. V sheds 5 bases and J sheds 6 bases, leaving 19 bases between their ends. Looking up the germline V gene yields CDR1 SGHTA and CDR2 FQGNSA. As concerns this clonotype: Its antigen has not been determined. Per-base qualities were not stored, and no clone one base away is much larger.

The library was generated by 5' RACE. Sequencer: Illumina HiSeq 2500. A second roughly 6 to 12 cycle PCR used a sample-barcoded 5' primer and a J-beta primer mix. Each TCR beta cDNA molecule received a unique molecular identifier from a template-switch 5' adaptor carrying 12 random nucleotides. Each sample yielded at least 2.5 million CDR3-containing paired-end reads. First-strand cDNA synthesis was performed from all RNA using the Mint cDNA synthesis kit, with priming by a TRBC-specific oligonucleotide. All cDNA was treated with uracil-DNA glycosylase and then went through a first 18-cycle PCR with the universal primers M1SS and BC2_uni_R. The authors processed their data as follows. For normalization, 1 million high-quality reads were randomly selected from each sample, with every read carrying a distinct molecular identifier. Reads with shared molecular identifiers were discarded instead of being binned into consensus sequences. CDR3 identification, clonotype clustering and error correction used MiTCR with a Q25 quality threshold and the strictest error-elimination algorithm. Lower-bound total TCR beta diversity was estimated with a nonparametric unseen species model using Euler transformation. Starting from the raw public reads, TCRdb applied fastp trimming at Q25, assembled clones with MiXCR and retained in-frame beta chains. Records with the same CDR3 protein are collapsed into one entry carrying the most frequent genes and DNA. TCRdb's processing, not the authors' own work, is the source of the V and J calls. Recorded for this sample are around 1,000,000 distinct CDR3 sequences; around two fifths of them occurred a single time. About an eighth of the sample comes from the top ten.

Here is what the overall study found, with its caveats: Conclusive comparison of naive and antigen-experienced compartments was prevented by the profiling of bulk unsorted PBMCs. As age increased, observed TCR beta diversity per million T cells dropped in a roughly linear way, and a significant reduction was already evident by age about 40. There was a strong correlation between observed TCR beta diversity and the percentage of naive T cells measured by flow cytometry. Compared with the aged group, the long-lived group had more naive CD4+ T cells, fewer expanded clones and increased TCR diversity, a pattern suggesting age selection. Donor CMV infection status was unknown, potentially confounding age-related changes in expanded clonotypes. Estimates of total diversity from one million sequenced T cells were regarded as lower bounds and underestimates.

This sequence was found in a man between 18 and 35 years old in good health. Sequencing was performed on blood. The sequence is built from TRBV7-2 and TRBJ1-1; tentative D gene TRBD1, with 5 bases matching. The nucleotide sequence is TGTGCCAGCAGCCCCCCCGGGGGATTGGGCGCTGAAGCTTTCTTT. Protein translation: CASSPPGGLGAEAFF.